These 5 T cell receptor beta chains were sequenced from one sample in a study of patients and donors after allogeneic stem cell transplantation. TCRdb ran MiXCR on the RT-PCR reads and lists one entry per CDR3 protein. Of roughly 230,000 distinct CDR3 sequences in the sample, roughly an eighth were seen once. The specimen sequenced was blood, either unsorted or a sorted T cell fraction (not recorded which). These receptors were collected from a human donor who was either an allogeneic HSCT recipient or a stem cell or donor lymphocyte infusion donor (not recorded which). It is not recorded whose cells these are; they may come from a transplant donor.

This clonotype has a count of ten or more. The V gene is TRBV25-1, the J gene TRBJ1-6; D call uncertain. The CDR3 totals 13 residues. Between the trimmed V and J ends, which lost 4 bases and 3 bases, there was a span of 4 bases. CDR1 and CDR2 from the germline V gene are MGHDK and SYGVNS. This CDR3 reads CASSVDYNSPLHF. CDR3 nucleotide sequence: TGTGCCAGCAGTGTGGACTATAATTCACCCCTCCACTTT. Supplemented by reference TRBV25-1 and TRBJ1-6, the full variable domain reads EADIYQTPRYLVIGTGKKITLECSQTMGHDKMYWYQQDPGMELHLIHYSYGVNSTEKGDLSSESTVSRIRTEHFPLTLESARPSHTSQYLCASSVDYNSPLHFGNGTRLTVT.

This clonotype was found many times. This chain links TRBV29-1 with TRBJ1-1, with TRBD1 as a possible D gene (5 bases). V dropped 5 bases and J dropped 1 base, with 17 bases sitting between them. This CDR3 is built from 15 residues. From germline, CDR1 is SQVTM and CDR2 ANQGSEA. The CDR3 protein is CSVPPPQGGNTEAFF. The CDR3 DNA sequence: TGCAGCGTTCCACCCCCCCAGGGTGGGAACACTGAAGCTTTCTTT.

This chain links TRBV4-1 with TRBJ2-7; weak D call: TRBD1 (5 bases). Trimming took 3 bases from V and 0 from J, leaving 15 bases between them. Germline CDR1 MGHRA, CDR2 YSYEKL. The length of the CDR3 is 16 residues. The chain's CDR3 is CASSHPDRRNSYEQYF. In nucleotides, the CDR3 is TGCGCCAGCAGCCACCCCGACAGAAGGAACTCCTACGAGCAGTACTTC.

V and J are TRBV2 and TRBJ2-5; 9 nucleotides line up with TRBD1. With V trimmed by 7 bases and J by 1 base, 7 bases remained unmatched. CDR3 length: 15 residues. Germline V gene lookup returns CDR1 SNHLY and CDR2 FYNNEI. The CDR3 reads CASIQDRGVQETQYF. DNA of the CDR3: TGTGCCAGCATTCAGGACAGGGGCGTCCAAGAGACCCAGTACTTC.

There are many counts of this clonotype. The V and J genes are TRBV5-1 and TRBJ2-1; 9 bases line up with TRBD2. Germline-derived CDR1 and CDR2 are SGHRS and YFSETQ. This CDR3 comprises 14 residues. V shed 5 bases and J 5 bases; nucleotides not matched to a gene: 5. The CDR3 spells CASRGVAGDNEQFF. CDR3 in DNA: TGCGCCAGCAGAGGAGTAGCGGGGGACAATGAGCAGTTCTTC.